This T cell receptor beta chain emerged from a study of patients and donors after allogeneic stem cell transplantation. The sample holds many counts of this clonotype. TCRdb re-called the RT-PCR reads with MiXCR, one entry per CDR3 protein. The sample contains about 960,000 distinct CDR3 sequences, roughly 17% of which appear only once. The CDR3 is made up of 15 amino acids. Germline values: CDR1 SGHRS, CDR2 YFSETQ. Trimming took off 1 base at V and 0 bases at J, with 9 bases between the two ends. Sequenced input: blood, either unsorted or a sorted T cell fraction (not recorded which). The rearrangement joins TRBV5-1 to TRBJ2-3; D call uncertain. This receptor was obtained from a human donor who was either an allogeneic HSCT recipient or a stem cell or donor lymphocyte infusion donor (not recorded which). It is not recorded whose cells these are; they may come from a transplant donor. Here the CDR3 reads CASSLLSPSTDTQYF. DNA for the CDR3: TGCGCCAGCAGCTTGCTCAGTCCTAGCACAGATACGCAGTATTTT.